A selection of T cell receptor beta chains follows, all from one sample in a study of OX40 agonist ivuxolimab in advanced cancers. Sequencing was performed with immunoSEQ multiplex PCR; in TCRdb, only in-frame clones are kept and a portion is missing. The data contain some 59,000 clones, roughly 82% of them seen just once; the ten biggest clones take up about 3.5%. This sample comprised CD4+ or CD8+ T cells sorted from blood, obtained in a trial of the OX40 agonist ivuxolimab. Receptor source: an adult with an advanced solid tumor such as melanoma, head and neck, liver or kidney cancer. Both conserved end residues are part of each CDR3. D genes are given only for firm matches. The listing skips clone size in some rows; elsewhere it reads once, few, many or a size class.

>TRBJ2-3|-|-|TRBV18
TGTGCCAGCTCACCAGTCTGGGGGGGCACAGATACGCAGTATTTT
CASSPVWGGTDTQYF
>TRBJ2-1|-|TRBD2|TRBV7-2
TGTGCCAGCAGCTTAGGGCCTAGCGGGACCTACAATGAGCAGTTCTTC
CASSLGPSGTYNEQFF
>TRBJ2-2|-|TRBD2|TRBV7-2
TGTGCCAGCAGCGCGGGAGCGATCACCGGGGAGCTGTTTTTT
CASSAGAITGELFF
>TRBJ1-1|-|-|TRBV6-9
TGTGCCAGCAGCCAGAAGGCTGAAGCTTTCTTT
CASSQKAEAFF
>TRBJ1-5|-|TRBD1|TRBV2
TGTGCCAGCAGTGAAAAAACAGGGGCCCGGGGCAATCAGCCCCAGCATTTT
CASSEKTGARGNQPQHF
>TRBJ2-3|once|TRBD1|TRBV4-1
TGCGCCAGCAGCCAAGTGTCGACAGGGGTGGGAGATACGCAGTATTTT
CASSQVSTGVGDTQYF
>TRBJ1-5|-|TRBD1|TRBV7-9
TGTGCCAGCAGCTTAGTCCGGACAGGGGGTGGCAATCAGCCCCAGCATTTT
CASSLVRTGGGNQPQHF
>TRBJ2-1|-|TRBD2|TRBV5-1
TGCGCCAGCAGCTTGGTAGCGGGAGGGAACTACAATGAGCAGTTCTTC
CASSLVAGGNYNEQFF
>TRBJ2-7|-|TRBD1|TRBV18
TGTGCCAGCTCGGACGGACAGGGACTCTCCTACGAGCAGTACTTC
CASSDGQGLSYEQYF
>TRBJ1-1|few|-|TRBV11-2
TGTGCCAGCAGCTTGTTCGCCAGTGAAGCTTTCTTT
CASSLFASEAFF
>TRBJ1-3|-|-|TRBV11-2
TGTGCCAGCAGCCTGGACGACGGCTCTGGAAACACCATATATTTT
CASSLDDGSGNTIYF
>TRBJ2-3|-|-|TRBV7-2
TGTGCCAGCAGCTTAGCGTCGACCCGCACAGATACGCAGTATTTT
CASSLASTRTDTQYF
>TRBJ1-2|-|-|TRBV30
TGTGCCCGGGGCAGTCCCTATGGCTACACCTTC
CARGSPYGYTF
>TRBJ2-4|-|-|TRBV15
TGTGCCACCAGCAGAGATCGTGGTCGGACCAAAAACATTCAGTACTTC
CATSRDRGRTKNIQYF
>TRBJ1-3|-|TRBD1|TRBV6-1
TGTGCCAGCAGTGATCCTGGAAGGGGGCGAGGAAACACCATATATTTT
CASSDPGRGRGNTIYF
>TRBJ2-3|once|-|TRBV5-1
TGCGCCAGCAGAAAGAACCCCAGCACAGATACGCAGTATTTT
CASRKNPSTDTQYF
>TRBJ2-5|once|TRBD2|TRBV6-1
TGTGCCAGCATCCCTAGCGGGGTTCCTGGGACCCAGTACTTC
CASIPSGVPGTQYF
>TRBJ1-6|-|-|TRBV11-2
TGTGCCAGCAGCTTAGAATTCGTTTCACCCCTCCACTTT
CASSLEFVSPLHF
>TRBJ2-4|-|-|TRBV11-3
TGTGCCAGCAGCGCGCCGGGGGACAAAAACATTCAGTACTTC
CASSAPGDKNIQYF
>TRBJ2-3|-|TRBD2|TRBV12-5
TGTGCTAGTGGTTTGGGACGGGGGGGCCCAGATACGCAGTATTTT
CASGLGRGGPDTQYF
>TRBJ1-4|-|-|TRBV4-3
TGCGCCAGCAGCCGAACCGGGACGAAGAATGAAAAACTGTTTTTT
CASSRTGTKNEKLFF
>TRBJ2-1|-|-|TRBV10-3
TGTGCCATCAGTGTGGGGGACGGCTCCTACAATGAGCAGTTCTTC
CAISVGDGSYNEQFF
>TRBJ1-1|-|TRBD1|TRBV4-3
TGCGCCAGCAGCCCCGCCGGGACAGGGGTGAATGTGAGGACTTTCTTT
CASSPAGTGVNVRTFF
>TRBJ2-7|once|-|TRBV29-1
TGCAGCGTTGAAGTGCGCCGAGGCGAGCAGTACTTC
CSVEVRRGEQYF
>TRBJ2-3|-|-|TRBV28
TGTGCCAGCAGCCCAGGACGGACCCCCAGCACAGATACGCAGTATTTT
CASSPGRTPSTDTQYF
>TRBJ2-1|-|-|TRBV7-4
TGTGCCACGGCCCGGGACCACTCCTACAATGAGCAGTTCTTC
CATARDHSYNEQFF
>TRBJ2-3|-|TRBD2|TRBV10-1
TGCGCCAGCAGTTCCGGGACTAGCTGGGGTAGCACAGATACGCAGTATTTT
CASSSGTSWGSTDTQYF
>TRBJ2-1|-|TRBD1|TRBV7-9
TGTGCCAGCAGCCGCTGGACAGGTAGCTCCTACAATGAGCAGTTCTTC
CASSRWTGSSYNEQFF
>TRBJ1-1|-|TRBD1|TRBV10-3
TGTGCCAGCAGAGTCGACAGGGGTGGTGAAGCTTTCTTT
CASRVDRGGEAFF
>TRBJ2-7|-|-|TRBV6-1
TGTGCCAGCAGTGAAAGGGGCAGCTCCTACGAGCAGTACTTC
CASSERGSSYEQYF